What follows describes a single T cell receptor beta chain. What it binds is not known. With 60 Vbeta and 13 Jbeta primers, the PCR was carried out. Clones were read by immunoSEQ multiplex PCR, and TCRdb kept only the in-frame ones, dropping some. The table lists approximately 150,000 clones. Germline CDR1 and CDR2: SGHDT and YYEEEE. The CDR3 contains 15 residues. Trimming shortened V by 0 bases and J by 4 bases, and 10 bases separated the two germline ends. The data stem from a study of cytomegalovirus exposure and HLA in healthy donors. For the study at large: Assignment to the Caucasian-associated ancestry cluster applied to more than 75% of the approximately 380 genotyped donors.

Study-wide results and caveats: Donors were assumed by presence/absence analyses to have roughly uniform sequencing depth.

Sequenced: PBMCs. V and J are TRBV5-6 and TRBJ1-4; D not certain. The receptor was derived from a male donor in good health and CMV-seronegative. CDR3 DNA sequence: TGTGCCAGCAGCTTGGCCGGGGTGGGTAATGAAAAACTGTTTTTT. Translated: CASSLAGVGNEKLFF.